Ten or more counts support the clone carrying this T cell receptor beta chain. The antigen is unknown. According to the study, TCR beta libraries were built with iRepertoire HTBI primers and CDR3-region Arm-PCR. TCRdb re-called the multiplex PCR reads with MiXCR, one entry per CDR3 protein. The sample gives approximately 210,000 distinct CDR3 sequences, approximately 16% of which show up once; roughly a fifth is in the top ten. Time point specified: newly diagnosed GD, antithyroid drugs for less than 3 months. Extracted RNA from PBMCs served as the source of the TCR library. The EDTA tubes were filled with around 9.2 milliliters of drawn peripheral blood. Germline values: CDR1 MGHRA, CDR2 YSYEKL. V was shortened by 0 bases and J by 7 bases, with 13 bases between the two germline ends. This CDR3 has 14 amino acids. The data originate from a study of regulatory T cells in long-lasting Graves disease. At the level of the study: Graves' patients, newly diagnosed, had taken antithyroid drugs under 3 months. Whole-study results and caveats: Persistent patients shared more public clonotypes (2,741) than new patients (roughly 1,000). Having few samples may have compromised the accuracy.

This clonotype originated in a female donor with Graves disease. The source material was peripheral blood mononuclear cells (PBMCs), sampled at new diagnosis, from a patient treated with antithyroid drugs. The chain is built from TRBV4-1 and TRBJ2-7; D possibly corresponds to TRBD2 (6 bases). The CDR3 coding sequence is TGCGCCAGCAGCCAAGAGGAGGGTTGGAGGGAGCAGTACTTC. This encodes CASSQEEGWREQYF.